The clone carrying this TCR beta chain has just a few counts. Its antigen is undetermined. Investigators reverse transcribed all isolated RNA, so they sequenced expressed TCRB transcripts. Sequencing of stem cell-like memory T cell samples yielded about a million reads on average. Libraries were prepared by immunoSEQ multiplex PCR; TCRdb keeps only in-frame clonotypes and omits some of them. Seen here are 90,000 to 110,000 clones, 40% observed once, and the top ten hold less than 0.08%. The data were taken from a study of beta chain features in type 1 diabetes. Study summary: Healthy donors and patients showed comparable age, gender and cell yields. Regarding the study as a whole: PCR might preferentially amplify shorter templates, equally in patients and controls. Whether HLA type affects TCRB rearrangement stayed undetermined in the present work.

Trimming removed 7 bases from V and 3 bases from J; junction bases left unmatched: 12. CDR1 is MNHEY and CDR2 is SVGAGI in the germline V gene. CDR3 length equals 15 residues. The rearrangement uses TRBV6-5 and TRBJ2-7; 7 positions agree with TRBD1. Sample: stem cell memory CD4+ T cells from blood. This receptor was identified in a woman aged 18-29 years in good health. In DNA, the CDR3 is TGTGCCAGCACCCTAGCAGGGGGACGGCGCTACGAGCAGTACTTC. Translating gives CASTLAGGRRYEQYF.